The 29 T cell receptor beta chains in this list originate from one sample, sequenced in a study of cytomegalovirus exposure and HLA in healthy donors. Primers for the PCR totalled 60 Vbeta and 13 Jbeta. Sequencing used immunoSEQ multiplex PCR; TCRdb keeps in-frame clones, though not all of them. The sample holds 150,000 to 250,000 clones, over 75% seen once. Sequencing used PBMCs. Every receptor here comes from a boy aged 2 to 9 in good health and CMV-seronegative.

The chain has TRBV13 and TRBJ2-5, with 7 bases fitting TRBD2. V trimming: 4 bases; J trimming: 7 bases; junction bases outside the gene matches: 6. CDR1 PRHDT and CDR2 FYEKMQ come from the germline V gene (reference sequence). The CDR3 runs 13 residues. This CDR3 is CASSSGGPGTQYF. The DNA of the CDR3 is TGTGCCAGCAGCTCGGGAGGCCCCGGGACCCAGTACTTC.

The J gene is TRBJ1-3, the V gene TRBV25-1; 7 bases map to TRBD1. CDR1 and CDR2 from the germline V gene are MGHDK and SYGVNS. Losses at the gene ends were 10 bases for V and 3 bases for J; bases not matched to a gene: 9. The CDR3 is 14 residues long. The CDR3 region is CATRDRGDGNTIYF. In DNA, the CDR3 is TGTGCCACCCGGGACAGAGGGGATGGAAACACCATATATTTT.

In regard to this clone: Other DNA sequences in the same sample also yield this CDR3. J is TRBJ2-2 and V is TRBV9; 9 bases line up with TRBD2. Germline V gene lookup returns CDR1 SGDLS and CDR2 YYNGEE. The CDR3 length is 17 residues. V shed 0 bases and J 4 bases; nucleotides not matched to a gene: 7. The CDR3 reads CASSVAPTSGGTGELFF. DNA for the CDR3: TGTGCCAGCAGCGTAGCTCCGACTAGCGGAGGCACCGGGGAGCTGTTTTTT.

The V call is TRBV3-2, the J call TRBJ1-2. TRBV3-2 is an annotated pseudogene. This CDR3 is 9 amino acids long. The CDR3 here is CASSYGYTF. CDR3 coding DNA: TGTGCCAGTTCTTATGGCTACACCTTC.

The chain carries TRBV18 and TRBJ2-3, with TRBD2 identical over 11 bases. There are 18 residues in the CDR3. Germline V CDR1 and CDR2: KGHSH, LQKENI. The J segment lost 2 bases and the V segment lost 2 bases, leaving 9 bases of the junction unmatched. Here the CDR3 reads CASSPRLAGGRNTDTQYF. In DNA, the CDR3 is TGTGCCAGCTCACCAAGGCTAGCGGGGGGCCGTAACACAGATACGCAGTATTTT.

The genes are TRBV7-9 and TRBJ2-1, with D unclear. Per germline, CDR1 SEHNR and CDR2 FQNEAQ (reference sequence). The CDR3 has 12 residues. The V and J ends lost 3 bases and 9 bases respectively, with 9 bases between them. The CDR3 DNA is TGTGCCAGCAGCTTTAGCTACGGTGAGCAGTTCTTC. Residues: CASSFSYGEQFF.

CDR3 protein: CASSQVGGNEQYF. The CDR3 region has the DNA TGCGCCAGCAGCCAAGTGGGGGGGAACGAGCAGTACTTC. The V and J genes are TRBV4-3 and TRBJ2-7; 7 nucleotides line up with TRBD2. Per the germline V gene, CDR1 is LGHNA and CDR2 is YSLEER. Unmatched junction bases numbered 2, after V lost 1 base and J lost 5 bases. The CDR3 is made up of 13 amino acids.

This chain uses TRBV6-5 with TRBJ2-7, with 7 bases that match TRBD1. CDR3 length: 14 residues. Germline assignment: CDR1 MNHEY and CDR2 SVGAGI. The V segment lost 6 bases and the J segment 4 bases; nucleotides outside the gene matches: 9. CDR3 protein: CASSSGTEAYEQYF. CDR3 DNA: TGTGCCAGCAGCTCCGGGACAGAGGCTTACGAGCAGTACTTC.

Remarks on this clone: At one of its ends the junction is not consistent with the germline gene, which may arise from a read error. This CDR3 is also generated by other DNA sequences in the sample. The chain links TRBV27 to TRBJ2-3; D possibly corresponds to TRBD2 (6 bases). The CDR3 is 15 residues long. CDR1 is MNHEY, CDR2 SMNVEV, per germline (reference sequence). The CDR3, as DNA: TGTGCCAGCAGCCGGGGGAAACCTAGCACAGACACGCAGTATTTT. This translates into CASSRGKPSTDTQYF.

The J gene is TRBJ2-2, the V gene TRBV19; a weak D match, TRBD1 (6 bases). This CDR3 contains 18 residues. V was trimmed by 7 bases and J by 0 bases, leaving 21 bases between them. The germline CDR1 and CDR2 sequences are LNHDA and SQIVND (reference sequence). The CDR3 DNA reads TGTGCCAGTAATCATTATCCCGTAGGGACAACGAACACCGGGGAGCTGTTTTTT. Translated: CASNHYPVGTTNTGELFF. The full variable domain, its missing parts supplied by reference TRBV19 and TRBJ2-2, is DGGITQSPKYLFRKEGQNVTLSCEQNLNHDAMYWYRQDPGQGLRLIYYSQIVNDFQKGDIAEGYSVSREKKESFPLTVTSAQKNPTAFYLCASNHYPVGTTNTGELFFGEGSRLTVL.

The CDR3 protein is CASRGQGTYEQYF. The DNA for the CDR3 is TGCGCCAGCAGGGGCCAGGGGACCTACGAGCAGTACTTC. The V and J genes are TRBV5-1 and TRBJ2-7; D possibly corresponds to TRBD1 (6 bases). This CDR3 is built from 13 residues. Germline values: CDR1 SGHRS, CDR2 YFSETQ. The germline V and J ends were trimmed by 5 bases and 2 bases, with 11 bases remaining between them.

This sequence joins TRBV5-4 and TRBJ2-5; possible D gene TRBD2, 7 bases. Germline V gives CDR1 SGHNT, CDR2 YYREEE (reference sequence). This CDR3 region has 18 residues. V lost 1 base to trimming and J lost 3 bases, with 22 bases between them. CDR3 in amino acids: CASSLRGGFSPTKETQYF. The CDR3 bases are TGTGCCAGCAGCTTGAGGGGGGGCTTTAGCCCTACGAAAGAGACCCAGTACTTC.

The J gene is TRBJ2-7, the V gene TRBV7-2; D gene unclear. The CDR3 sequence is 12 residues long. Germline V gene sequence: CDR1 SGHTA, CDR2 FQGNSA. With 1 base removed from V and 5 bases from J, the gap between germline ends came to 6 bases. The CDR3 spells CASSLVRDEQYF. CDR3 bases: TGTGCCAGCAGCTTAGTCCGGGACGAGCAGTACTTC.

This chain joins TRBV7-2 and TRBJ2-1, with 13 bases aligning to TRBD2. The CDR3 loop spans 13 amino acids. The V and J ends lost 5 bases and 13 bases, in that order; junction bases with no gene match: 5. Germline-derived CDR1 and CDR2 are SGHTA and FQGNSA. The chain's CDR3 is CASSRLAGGSQFF. The CDR3 DNA follows: TGTGCCAGCAGCCGACTAGCGGGGGGTAGTCAGTTCTTC.

DNA of the CDR3: TGTGCCAGCAGTTACCGGACAGGGGGTATCTACGAGCAGTACTTC. Its translation: CASSYRTGGIYEQYF. The chain uses TRBV6-5 and TRBJ2-7; TRBD1 matches 10 bases. Per germline, CDR1 MNHEY and CDR2 SVGAGI. J lost 3 bases, V lost 2 bases, and 4 bases had no gene match. CDR3 size: 15 residues.

The J gene is TRBJ1-2, the V gene TRBV9; 11 bases agree with TRBD1. This CDR3 is built from 15 residues. V shed 0 bases and J 7 bases; nucleotides not matched to a gene: 5. In germline, CDR1 is SGDLS, CDR2 YYNGEE. The CDR3 reads CASSVGGQGAGGYTF. As DNA, the CDR3 is TGTGCCAGCAGCGTAGGAGGACAGGGGGCGGGTGGCTACACCTTC.

The chain employs TRBV7-2 and TRBJ2-7; the D is unclear. The CDR3 has 13 residues. Per germline, CDR1 SGHTA and CDR2 FQGNSA. V was clipped by 0 bases and J by 7 bases, with 10 bases between them. The CDR3 DNA reads as TGTGCCAGCAGCTTAGCAGCCCATTTGGAGCAGTACTTC. This translates into CASSLAAHLEQYF.

This clone appeared a single time. The chain combines TRBV13 with TRBJ1-5; the D gene is possibly TRBD1 (6 bases). The CDR3 covers 14 residues. The V gene lost 3 bases and the J gene lost 6 bases, with 12 bases spanning the gap. CDR1 is PRHDT, CDR2 FYEKMQ, per germline (reference sequence). The CDR3 here is CASSFGQSSQPQHF. The CDR3 nucleotides read TGTGCCAGCAGCTTTGGACAGTCCTCTCAGCCCCAGCATTTT.

The chain employs TRBV29-1 and TRBJ1-3, with 9 bases aligning to TRBD1. The CDR3 contains 16 residues. In germline, CDR1 is SQVTM, CDR2 ANQGSEA. The V and J ends lost 5 bases and 0 bases, in that order; junction bases with no gene match: 8. Here the CDR3 reads CSVLTGGRHSGNTIYF. In nucleotides, the CDR3 is TGCAGCGTTTTGACAGGGGGTAGACACTCTGGAAACACCATATATTTT.

V and J are TRBV27 and TRBJ2-7; D unclear. The length of the CDR3 is 13 residues. Looked up from germline, CDR1 is MNHEY and CDR2 is SMNVEV (reference sequence). Trimming shortened V by 2 bases and J by 1 base, and 6 bases separated the two germline ends. The chain's CDR3 is CASSLKQSYEQYF. CDR3 DNA: TGTGCCAGCAGTTTAAAGCAATCCTACGAGCAGTACTTC.

This rearrangement joins TRBV27 to TRBJ1-5; 8 nucleotides agree with TRBD1. This CDR3 has 13 residues. The V and J ends lost 4 bases and 4 bases, in that order; junction bases with no gene match: 0. Germline V CDR1 and CDR2: MNHEY, SMNVEV (reference sequence). CDR3 region: CASSWDRNQPQHF. The CDR3 DNA reads as TGTGCCAGCAGTTGGGACAGGAATCAGCCCCAGCATTTT.

The chain employs TRBV9 and TRBJ2-1; 8 nucleotides align to TRBD2. The CDR3 has 14 amino acids. Germline CDR1 is SGDLS and CDR2 is YYNGEE. The V segment lost 0 bases and the J segment 8 bases; nucleotides outside the gene matches: 4. CDR3 amino acids: CASSVESSGYEQFF. In nucleotides, the CDR3 is TGTGCCAGCAGCGTAGAATCTAGCGGGTATGAGCAGTTCTTC.

The chain combines TRBV7-2 with TRBJ2-1; 7 nucleotides align to TRBD2. The V gene end was trimmed by 4 bases and the J gene end by 6 bases; junction bases not matched to a gene: 9. CDR1 is SGHTA and CDR2 is FQGNSA in the germline V gene. There are 15 residues in the CDR3. Here the CDR3 reads CASSSQAGVLNEQFF. CDR3 in DNA: TGTGCCAGCAGCTCCCAGGCGGGAGTCCTCAATGAGCAGTTCTTC.

The J gene is TRBJ2-7, the V gene TRBV29-1; D is unclear. CDR1 SQVTM and CDR2 ANQGSEA come from the germline V gene. The V gene lost 5 bases and the J gene lost 0 bases, with 20 bases spanning the gap. This CDR3 is 16 amino acids long. The CDR3 DNA reads TGCAGCGTTAAGGCGATGGGCAACGGCGCCTCCTACGAGCAGTACTTC. This codes for CSVKAMGNGASYEQYF.

The genes are TRBV7-2 and TRBJ2-4; 15 bases fit TRBD2. Germline lookup yields CDR1 SGHTA and CDR2 FQGNSA. V was clipped by 5 bases and J by 7 bases; unmatched bases: 3. This CDR3 region has 15 residues. The CDR3 region has the DNA TGTGCCAGCAGCCTTGGACTAGCGGGGGGGAACATTCAGTACTTC. It is translated as CASSLGLAGGNIQYF.

V and J are TRBV11-3 and TRBJ2-2, with unresolved D. Germline V gives CDR1 SGHNT, CDR2 YENEEA. Deletions cut 4 bases from V and 0 bases from J, with 9 bases between. This CDR3 spans 15 amino acids. The CDR3 sequence: CASSSVISNTGELFF. The CDR3 DNA follows: TGTGCCAGCAGCTCGGTTATTTCGAACACCGGGGAGCTGTTTTTT. Looking up the rest from reference TRBV11-3 and TRBJ2-2 gives the full variable domain: EAGVVQSPRYKIIEKKQPVAFWCNPISGHNTLYWYLQNLGQGPELLIRYENEEAVDDSQLPKDRFSAERLKGVDSTLKIQPAELGDSAVYLCASSSVISNTGELFFGEGSRLTVL.

This rearrangement joins TRBV27 to TRBJ1-1, with 8 bases aligning to TRBD1. The CDR3 has 15 amino acids. With V trimmed by 6 bases and J by 12 bases, 18 bases remained unmatched. Germline CDR1 and CDR2: MNHEY and SMNVEV (reference sequence). The CDR3 sequence is CASRGIRGRVGETFF. The CDR3 nucleotides are TGTGCCAGCAGGGGGATCAGGGGGCGTGTTGGGGAAACTTTCTTT.

The V gene is TRBV13, the J gene TRBJ1-5, with D tentatively TRBD1 (5 bases). CDR1 PRHDT and CDR2 FYEKMQ come from the germline V gene (reference sequence). There are 16 residues in the CDR3. Trimming cost V 5 bases and J 4 bases, with 18 bases left between them. DNA for the CDR3: TGTGCCAGCAGCCAGAGGGGCGGGGGGGGGAATCAGCCCCAGCATTTT. This translates into CASSQRGGGGNQPQHF.

This clone showed up just once. V is TRBV9 and J is TRBJ2-3, with 8 nucleotides matching TRBD2. After removal of 3 bases from V and 4 bases from J, the junction contained 10 bases not matched to a gene. The CDR3 loop spans 16 amino acids. The germline V gene has CDR1 SGDLS and CDR2 YYNGEE. The chain's CDR3 is CASSAPGGPLADTQYF. The CDR3 region has the DNA TGTGCCAGCAGCGCCCCGGGGGGGCCCCTGGCAGATACGCAGTATTTT.